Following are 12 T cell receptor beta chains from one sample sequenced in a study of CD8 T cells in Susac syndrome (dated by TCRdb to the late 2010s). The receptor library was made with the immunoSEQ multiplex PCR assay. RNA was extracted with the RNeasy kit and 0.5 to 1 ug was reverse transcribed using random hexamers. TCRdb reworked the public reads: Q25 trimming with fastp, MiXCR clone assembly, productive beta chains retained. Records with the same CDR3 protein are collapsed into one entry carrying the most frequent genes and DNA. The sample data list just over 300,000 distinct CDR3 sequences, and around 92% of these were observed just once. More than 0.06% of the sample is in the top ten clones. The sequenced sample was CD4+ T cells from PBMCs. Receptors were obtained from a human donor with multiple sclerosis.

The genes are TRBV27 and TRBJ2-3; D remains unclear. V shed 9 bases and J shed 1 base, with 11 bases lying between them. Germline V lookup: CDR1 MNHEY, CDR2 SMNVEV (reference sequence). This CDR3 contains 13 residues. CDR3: CASCPAGTDTQYF. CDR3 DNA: TGTGCCAGTTGTCCAGCCGGCACAGATACGCAGTATTTT.

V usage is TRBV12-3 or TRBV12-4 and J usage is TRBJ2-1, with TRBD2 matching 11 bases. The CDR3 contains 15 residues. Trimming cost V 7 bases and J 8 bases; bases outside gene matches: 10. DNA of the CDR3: TGTGCCAGCACCCCCACTAGCGGGGGATACCATGAGCAGTTCTTC. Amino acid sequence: CASTPTSGGYHEQFF.

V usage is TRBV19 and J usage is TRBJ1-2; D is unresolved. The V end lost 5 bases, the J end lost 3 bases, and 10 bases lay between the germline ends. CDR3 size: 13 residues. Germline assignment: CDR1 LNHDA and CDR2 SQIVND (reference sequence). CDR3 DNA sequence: TGTGCCAGTAGTCTTGTCAACCACTATGGCTACACCTTC. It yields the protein CASSLVNHYGYTF.

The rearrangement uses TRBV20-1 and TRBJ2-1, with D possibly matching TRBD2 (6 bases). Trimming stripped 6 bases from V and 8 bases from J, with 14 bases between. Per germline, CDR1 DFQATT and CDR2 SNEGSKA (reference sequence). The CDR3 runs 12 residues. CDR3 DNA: TGCAGTGCGCCGGCGGGACTCTATGAGCAGTTCTTC. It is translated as CSAPAGLYEQFF.

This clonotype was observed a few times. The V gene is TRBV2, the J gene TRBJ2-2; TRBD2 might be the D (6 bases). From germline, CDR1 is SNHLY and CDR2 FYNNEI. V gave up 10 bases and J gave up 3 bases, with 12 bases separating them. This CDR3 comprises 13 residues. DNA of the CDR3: TGTGCCACCCGGACGGGAGACACCGGGGAGCTGTTTTTT. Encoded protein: CATRTGDTGELFF.

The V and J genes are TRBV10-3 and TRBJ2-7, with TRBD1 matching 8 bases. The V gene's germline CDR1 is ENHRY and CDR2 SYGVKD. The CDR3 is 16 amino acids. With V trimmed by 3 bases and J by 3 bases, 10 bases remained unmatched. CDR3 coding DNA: TGTGCCATCAGTGATAGGTCAGGGGGCACCTACTACGAGCAGTACTTC. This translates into CAISDRSGGTYYEQYF.

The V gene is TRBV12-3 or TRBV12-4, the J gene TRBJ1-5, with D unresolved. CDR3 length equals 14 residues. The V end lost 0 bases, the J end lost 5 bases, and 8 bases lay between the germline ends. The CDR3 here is CASSLALRDQPQHF. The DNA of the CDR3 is TGTGCCAGCAGTTTAGCGCTAAGGGATCAGCCCCAGCATTTT.

The chain's CDR3 is CASSLTVQETQYF. The CDR3 DNA reads as TGTGCCAGCAGCTTAACGGTTCAAGAGACCCAGTACTTC. This sequence joins TRBV7-2 and TRBJ2-5; D unclear. This CDR3 region has 13 residues. CDR1 SGHTA and CDR2 FQGNSA come from the germline V gene. With 2 bases removed from V and 2 bases from J, the gap between germline ends came to 6 bases.

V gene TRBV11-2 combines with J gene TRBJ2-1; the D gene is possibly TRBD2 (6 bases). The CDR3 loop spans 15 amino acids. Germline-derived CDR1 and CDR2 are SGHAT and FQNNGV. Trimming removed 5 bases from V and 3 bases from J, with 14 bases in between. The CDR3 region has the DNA TGTGCCAGCAGCGCGGGGACCACAATCTACAATGAGCAGTTCTTC. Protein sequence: CASSAGTTIYNEQFF.

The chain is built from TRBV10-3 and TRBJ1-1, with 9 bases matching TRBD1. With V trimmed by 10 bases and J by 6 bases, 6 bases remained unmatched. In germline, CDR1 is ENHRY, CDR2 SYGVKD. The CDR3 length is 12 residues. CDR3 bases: TGTGCCACCTCGGACAGGGGAGCTGAAGCTTTCTTT. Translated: CATSDRGAEAFF.

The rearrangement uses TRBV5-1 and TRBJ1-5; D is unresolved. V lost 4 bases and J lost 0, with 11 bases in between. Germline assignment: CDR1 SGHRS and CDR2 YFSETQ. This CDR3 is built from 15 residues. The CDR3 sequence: CASSPGGYSNQPQHF. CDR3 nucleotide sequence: TGCGCCAGCAGCCCGGGTGGTTATAGCAATCAGCCCCAGCATTTT.

CDR3 DNA sequence: TGTGCCAGCAGCCAGACGCGGCAGTTGCAGTTCTTC. It encodes CASSQTRQLQFF. This rearrangement joins TRBV14 to TRBJ2-1; D gene uncertain. The ends were cut back, 3 bases at V and 12 bases at J, with 12 bases in the middle. The CDR3 loop spans 12 amino acids. Germline V gives CDR1 SGHDN, CDR2 FVKESK.